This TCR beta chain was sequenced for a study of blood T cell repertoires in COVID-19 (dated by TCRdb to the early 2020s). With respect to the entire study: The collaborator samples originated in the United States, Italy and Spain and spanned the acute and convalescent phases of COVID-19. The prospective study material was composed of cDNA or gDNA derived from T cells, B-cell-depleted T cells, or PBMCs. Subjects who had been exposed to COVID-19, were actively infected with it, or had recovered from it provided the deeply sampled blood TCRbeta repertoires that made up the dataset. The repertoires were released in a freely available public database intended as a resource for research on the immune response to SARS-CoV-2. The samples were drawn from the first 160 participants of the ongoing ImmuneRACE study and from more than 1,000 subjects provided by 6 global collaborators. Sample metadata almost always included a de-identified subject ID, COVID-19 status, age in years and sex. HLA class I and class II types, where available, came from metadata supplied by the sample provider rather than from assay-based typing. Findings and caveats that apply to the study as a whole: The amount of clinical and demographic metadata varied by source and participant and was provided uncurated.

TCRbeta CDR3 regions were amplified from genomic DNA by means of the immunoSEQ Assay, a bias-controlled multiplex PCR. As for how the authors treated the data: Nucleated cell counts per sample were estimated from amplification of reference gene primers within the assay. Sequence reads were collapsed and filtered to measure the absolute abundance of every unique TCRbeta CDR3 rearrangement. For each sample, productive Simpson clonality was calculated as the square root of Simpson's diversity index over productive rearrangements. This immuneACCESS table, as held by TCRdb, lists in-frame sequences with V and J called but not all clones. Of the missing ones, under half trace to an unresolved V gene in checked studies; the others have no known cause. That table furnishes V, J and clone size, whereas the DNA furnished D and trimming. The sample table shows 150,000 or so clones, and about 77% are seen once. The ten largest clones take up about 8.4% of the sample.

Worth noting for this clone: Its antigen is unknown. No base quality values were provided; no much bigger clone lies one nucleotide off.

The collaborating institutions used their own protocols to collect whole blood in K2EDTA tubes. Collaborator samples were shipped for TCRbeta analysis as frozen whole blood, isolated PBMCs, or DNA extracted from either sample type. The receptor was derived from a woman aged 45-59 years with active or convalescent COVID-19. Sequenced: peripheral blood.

CDR3 protein: CASSEGWSTYYEQYF. The DNA sequence reads TGTGCCAGCAGTGAAGGATGGTCTACCTACTACGAGCAGTACTTC. The sequence is built from TRBV6-1 and TRBJ2-7; no D gene can be assigned with confidence. Trimming costs V 1 base and J 3 bases, and their ends lie 13 bases apart. Spanning cysteine to phenylalanine, the CDR3 consists of 15 amino acids. Only CDR3 DNA is held: 45 bases, read in frame from base 1. The germline V gene provides CDR1 MNHNS and CDR2 SASEGT.